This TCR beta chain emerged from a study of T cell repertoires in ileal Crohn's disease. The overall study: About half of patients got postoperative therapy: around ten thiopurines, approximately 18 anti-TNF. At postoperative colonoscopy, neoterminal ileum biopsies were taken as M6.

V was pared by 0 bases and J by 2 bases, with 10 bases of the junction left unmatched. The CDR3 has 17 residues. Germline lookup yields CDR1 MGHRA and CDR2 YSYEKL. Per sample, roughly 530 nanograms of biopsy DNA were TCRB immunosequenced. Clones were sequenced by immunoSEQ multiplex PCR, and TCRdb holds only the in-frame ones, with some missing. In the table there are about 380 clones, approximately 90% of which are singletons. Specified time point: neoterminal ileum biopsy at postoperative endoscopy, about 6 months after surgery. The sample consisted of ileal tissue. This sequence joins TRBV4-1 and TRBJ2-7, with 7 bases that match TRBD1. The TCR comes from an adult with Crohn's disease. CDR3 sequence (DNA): TGCGCCAGCAGCCAAGATGAGACAGGGTATAATCCCTACGAGCAGTACTTC. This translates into CASSQDETGYNPYEQYF.